The 20 T cell receptor beta chains presented below share a single source sample, sequenced in a study of beta chain features in type 1 diabetes. The study, taken as a whole, reports: Significant though moderate, a shortening of TCRB CDR3s appeared in all four CD4+ subsets of Type 1 diabetes patients.

These receptors have no identified antigens. The isolated RNA, all of it, was reverse transcribed, so expressed TCRB transcripts were what got sequenced. Sequencing was performed with immunoSEQ multiplex PCR; in TCRdb, only in-frame clones are kept and a portion is missing. The sample yields some 240,000 clones, 16% seen once. The material sequenced was naive CD4+ T cells from blood. These receptors all come from a man aged 25 to 45 with type 1 diabetes.

V and J are TRBV7-9 and TRBJ2-7; the D gene could be TRBD1 or TRBD2 (5 bases each). In germline, CDR1 is SEHNR, CDR2 FQNEAQ (reference sequence). This CDR3 has 14 residues. V shed 3 bases and J shed 2 bases, with 11 bases lying between them. The CDR3 DNA reads as TGTGCCAGCAGCTTTGGGACCCATCCCTACGAGCAGTACTTC. The encoded protein is CASSFGTHPYEQYF. Using reference TRBV7-9 and TRBJ2-7 for the parts outside the CDR3, the full variable domain is DTGVSQNPRHKITKRGQNVTFRCDPISEHNRLYWYRQTLGQGPEFLTYFQNEAQLEKSRLLSDRFSAERPKGSFSTLEIQRTEQGDSAMYLCASSFGTHPYEQYFGPGTRLTVT.

This clone has more than one count but fewer than ten. This chain joins TRBV27 and TRBJ2-5; 14 positions match TRBD2. Germline lookup yields CDR1 MNHEY and CDR2 SMNVEV (reference sequence). CDR3 length: 15 residues. With V trimmed by 6 bases and J by 4 bases, 4 bases remained unmatched. The CDR3 loop reads CASRGLAGGRETQYF. DNA of the CDR3: TGTGCCAGCAGAGGACTAGCGGGAGGCAGAGAGACCCAGTACTTC.

This clone was found a few times. The chain recombines TRBV23-1 with TRBJ1-5; D is unresolved. TRBV23-1 falls under the ORF class, with uncertain function. This CDR3 has 13 amino acids. Trimming cost V 3 bases and J 6 bases, with 9 bases left between them. The DNA for the CDR3 is TGCGCCAGCAGTCAGAGGGTTGGTCAGCCCCAGCATTTT. As protein: CASSQRVGQPQHF.

This clone was counted a single time. J is TRBJ2-7 and V is TRBV20-1; D ambiguous. CDR1 and CDR2 (germline): DFQATT, SNEGSKA (reference sequence). The V end lost 4 bases, the J end lost 2 bases, and 3 bases lay between the germline ends. The CDR3 has 10 residues. The CDR3 is CSAITYEQYF. In DNA, the CDR3 is TGCAGTGCTATAACCTACGAGCAGTACTTC.

The genes are TRBV28 and TRBJ2-5; TRBD2 matches at 7 bases. This CDR3 has 13 amino acids. Unmatched junction bases numbered 6, after V lost 6 bases and J lost 5 bases. Germline loops: CDR1 MDHEN, CDR2 SYDVKM. The CDR3 sequence is CASRYPGRETQYF. The DNA for the CDR3 is TGTGCCAGCAGGTATCCCGGGAGGGAGACCCAGTACTTC.

The chain recombines TRBV23-1 with TRBJ2-7; D unresolved. TRBV23-1 is reported as an ORF; its role is uncertain. Trimming removed 4 bases from V and 6 bases from J, with 16 bases in between. This CDR3 has 14 amino acids. The chain's CDR3 is CASSPREDLGEQYF. Written as DNA, the CDR3 is TGCGCCAGCAGTCCTCGCGAGGATTTGGGCGAGCAGTACTTC.

This rearrangement joins TRBV7-9 to TRBJ1-2; D unclear. The CDR3 runs to 13 residues. Trimming stripped 5 bases from V and 4 bases from J, with 11 bases between. CDR1 is SEHNR, CDR2 FQNEAQ, per germline (reference sequence). CDR3 bases: TGTGCCAGCAGCCGAGTACCTAGCTATGGCTACACCTTC. As protein: CASSRVPSYGYTF.

This sequence joins TRBV10-3 and TRBJ2-6, with 9 bases aligning to TRBD1. The CDR3 contains 15 residues. The V gene's germline CDR1 is ENHRY and CDR2 SYGVKD. V trimming: 7 bases; J trimming: 2 bases; junction bases outside the gene matches: 3. The CDR3 bases are TGTGCCATCACGGGACAGGGAACTGGGGCCAACGTCCTGACTTTC. Protein product: CAITGQGTGANVLTF.

This clone has only a few counts. The gene calls are TRBV14 and TRBJ2-3, with D uncertain. This CDR3 contains 15 residues. In germline, CDR1 is SGHDN, CDR2 FVKESK. V lost 5 bases and J 4 bases, leaving 16 bases between the germline ends. In nucleotides, the CDR3 is TGTGCCAGCAGCAAGGACCCCGTTCGCGCAGATACGCAGTATTTT. Protein product: CASSKDPVRADTQYF.

In this sample, this clone turned up a few times. The V and J genes are TRBV7-2 and TRBJ2-6; D gene uncertain. V was pared by 6 bases and J by 1 base, with 10 bases between. Germline values: CDR1 SGHTA, CDR2 FQGNSA. CDR3 size: 15 residues. The CDR3 nucleotides are TGTGCCAGCAGGGAGAGTGGGTCTGGGGCCAACGTCCTGACTTTC. Translated, it gives CASRESGSGANVLTF.

This clone was detected a few times. V usage is TRBV7-2 and J usage is TRBJ2-3; tentative D call: TRBD2 (6 bases). Trimming stripped 2 bases from V and 0 bases from J, with 9 bases between. This CDR3 has 15 amino acids. Germline CDR1 and CDR2: SGHTA and FQGNSA. CDR3 protein: CASSLRLASTDTQYF. CDR3 in DNA: TGTGCCAGCAGCTTAAGGCTAGCGAGCACAGATACGCAGTATTTT.

This clone was counted a few times. The J gene is TRBJ2-1, the V gene TRBV9; D remains ambiguous. This CDR3 has 14 amino acids. The germline V and J ends were trimmed by 4 bases and 8 bases, with 16 bases remaining between them. Germline V gene data show CDR1 as SGDLS and CDR2 as YYNGEE. This CDR3 is CASSPRTFIDEQFF. The DNA for the CDR3 is TGTGCCAGCAGCCCGCGGACGTTTATAGATGAGCAGTTCTTC.

This clone was counted a few times. The rearrangement joins TRBV9 to TRBJ2-7; D is perhaps TRBD1 (5 bases). The CDR3 runs to 14 residues. V was clipped by 4 bases and J by 3 bases, with 14 bases between them. The V gene's germline CDR1 is SGDLS and CDR2 YYNGEE. The CDR3 loop is CASSPKTDYYEQYF. As DNA, the CDR3 is TGTGCCAGCAGCCCGAAGACAGATTACTACGAGCAGTACTTC.

This clone was observed a few times. This sequence joins TRBV9 and TRBJ1-1; the D is unclear. CDR1 is SGDLS, CDR2 YYNGEE, per germline. The CDR3 loop spans 15 amino acids. Between the trimmed V and J ends, which lost 4 bases and 1 base, there was a span of 14 bases. Here the CDR3 DNA reads TGTGCCAGCAGCCTTCGGACGGGAGGGAACACTGAAGCTTTCTTT. It yields the protein CASSLRTGGNTEAFF.

The gene calls are TRBV30 and TRBJ2-1; D tentatively reads TRBD1 or TRBD2 (5 bases each). V was trimmed by 7 bases and J by 12 bases, leaving 13 bases between them. CDR3 size: 10 residues. Germline V gives CDR1 GTSNPN, CDR2 SVGIG (reference sequence). DNA of the CDR3: TGTGCCTTGGGGGTGGCAGGGCAGTTCTTC. It encodes CALGVAGQFF. Complete variable domain (other parts from reference TRBV30 and TRBJ2-1): SQTIHQWPATLVQPVGSPLSLECTVEGTSNPNLYWYRQAAGRGLQLLFYSVGIGQISSEVPQNLSASRPQDRQFILSSKKLLLSDSGFYLCALGVAGQFFGPGTRLTVL.

In this sample, this clone turned up a few times. The rearrangement uses TRBV29-1 and TRBJ2-3; TRBD2 aligns across 7 bases. The junction had 3 bases not matched to a gene; V was cut back by 4 bases and J by 5 bases. The germline V gene encodes CDR1 SQVTM and CDR2 ANQGSEA. This CDR3 region has 12 residues. The CDR3, as DNA: TGCAGCGTTGTGATAGCGGGAGATACGCAGTATTTT. Its translation is CSVVIAGDTQYF.

The chain uses TRBV7-2 and TRBJ2-7; unclear D gene. Germline V gives CDR1 SGHTA, CDR2 FQGNSA. This CDR3 region has 12 residues. Trimming removed 3 bases at V and 3 bases at J, with 6 bases between. The CDR3 DNA follows: TGTGCCAGCAGCTTGGCCAACTACGAGCAGTACTTC. Amino acids: CASSLANYEQYF.

There are a few counts of this clone. This chain uses TRBV7-6 with TRBJ2-3, with 8 nucleotides matching TRBD2. Germline assignment: CDR1 SGHVS and CDR2 FNYEAQ. Unmatched junction bases numbered 11, after V lost 2 bases and J lost 7 bases. The CDR3 runs to 16 residues. The CDR3 here is CASSLRLAGRVYTQYF. The CDR3, as DNA: TGTGCCAGCAGCTTACGATTAGCGGGGCGTGTATATACGCAGTATTTT.

This clone was recorded a few times. The CDR3 reads CASSQGTLRSGEKLFF. Written as DNA, the CDR3 is TGCGCCAGCAGCCAAGGCACCCTGCGTTCGGGCGAAAAACTGTTTTTT. The chain employs TRBV4-3 and TRBJ1-4, with D unclear. The CDR3 has 16 amino acids. Deletions cut 1 base from V and 8 bases from J, with 17 bases between. Germline lookup yields CDR1 LGHNA and CDR2 YSLEER.

The chain recombines TRBV30 with TRBJ1-3, with 8 bases matching TRBD1. Germline values: CDR1 GTSNPN, CDR2 SVGIG (reference sequence). The V gene end was trimmed by 2 bases and the J gene end by 3 bases; junction bases not matched to a gene: 3. CDR3 length: 14 amino acids. CDR3 sequence (DNA): TGTGCCTGGAGTCAGGGACAGGATGGAAACACCATATATTTT. Translated: CAWSQGQDGNTIYF.